This T cell receptor beta chain was retrieved from a study of cytotoxic CD8 clonotypes in ibrutinib-treated CLL. A note on this clone: Its cognate antigen is unknown.

Study conclusions and caveats: Clonality was higher at baseline than in age-matched healthy donors and tracked circulating CD8+ T-cell counts. Increased clonality at ibrutinib response gave way to a return toward baseline at progression.

Sequencing was performed with immunoSEQ multiplex PCR; in TCRdb, only in-frame clones are kept and a portion is missing. The sample carries roughly 220,000 clones, over 65% recorded once. Trimming took off 3 bases at V and 0 bases at J, with 5 bases between the two ends. This CDR3 comprises 13 residues. The germline CDR1 and CDR2 sequences are LGHNA and YSLEER. The material was PBMCs, obtained after 12 months of ibrutinib treatment. This TCR was sampled from a human donor with chronic lymphocytic leukemia. The V call is TRBV4-3, the J call TRBJ1-2; D unclear. CDR3 in amino acids: CASSQATNYGYTF. In nucleotides, the CDR3 is TGCGCCAGCAGCCAGGCTACTAACTATGGCTACACCTTC.